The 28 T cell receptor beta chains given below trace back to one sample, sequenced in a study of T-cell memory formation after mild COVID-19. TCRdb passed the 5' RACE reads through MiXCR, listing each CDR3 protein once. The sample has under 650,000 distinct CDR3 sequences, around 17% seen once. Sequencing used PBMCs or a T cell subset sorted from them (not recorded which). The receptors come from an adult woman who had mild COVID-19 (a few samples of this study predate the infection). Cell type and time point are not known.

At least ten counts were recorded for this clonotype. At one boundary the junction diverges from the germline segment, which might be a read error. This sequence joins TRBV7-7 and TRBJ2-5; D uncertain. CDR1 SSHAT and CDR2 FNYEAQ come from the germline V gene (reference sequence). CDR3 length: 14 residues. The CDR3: CASSLDITTETQYF. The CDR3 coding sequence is TGTGCTAGCAGCTTAGATATTACCACGGAGACCCAGTACTTC. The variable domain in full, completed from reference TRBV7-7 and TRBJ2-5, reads GAGVSQSPRYKVTKRGQDVTLRCDPISSHATLYWYQQALGQGPEFLTYFNYEAQPDKSGLPSDRFSAERPEGSISTLTIQRTEQRDSAMYRCASSLDITTETQYFGPGTRLLVL.

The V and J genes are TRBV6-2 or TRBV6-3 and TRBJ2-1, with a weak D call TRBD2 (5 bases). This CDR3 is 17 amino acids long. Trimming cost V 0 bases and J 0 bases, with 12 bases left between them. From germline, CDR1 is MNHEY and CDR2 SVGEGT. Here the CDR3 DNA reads TGTGCCAGCAGTTACTCGATCGGGGTCTCCTCCTACAATGAGCAGTTCTTC. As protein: CASSYSIGVSSYNEQFF.

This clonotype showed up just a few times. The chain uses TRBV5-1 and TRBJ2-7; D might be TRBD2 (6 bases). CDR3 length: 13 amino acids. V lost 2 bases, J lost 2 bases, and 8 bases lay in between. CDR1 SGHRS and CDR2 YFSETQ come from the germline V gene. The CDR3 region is CASSFREPYEQYF. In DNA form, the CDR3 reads TGCGCCAGCAGCTTCCGGGAGCCCTACGAGCAGTACTTC. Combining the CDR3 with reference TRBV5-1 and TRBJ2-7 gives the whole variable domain KAGVTQTPRYLIKTRGQQVTLSCSPISGHRSVSWYQQTPGQGLQFLFEYFSETQRNKGNFPGRFSGRQFSNSRSEMNVSTLELGDSALYLCASSFREPYEQYFGPGTRLTVT.

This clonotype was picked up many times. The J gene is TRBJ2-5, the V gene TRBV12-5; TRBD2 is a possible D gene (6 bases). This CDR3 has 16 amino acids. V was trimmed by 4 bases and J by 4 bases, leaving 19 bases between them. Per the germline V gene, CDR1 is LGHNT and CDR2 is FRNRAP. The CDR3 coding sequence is TGTGCTAGTGGTTACGGTTTGCGGGGAGTTGGAGAGACCCAGTACTTC. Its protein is CASGYGLRGVGETQYF.

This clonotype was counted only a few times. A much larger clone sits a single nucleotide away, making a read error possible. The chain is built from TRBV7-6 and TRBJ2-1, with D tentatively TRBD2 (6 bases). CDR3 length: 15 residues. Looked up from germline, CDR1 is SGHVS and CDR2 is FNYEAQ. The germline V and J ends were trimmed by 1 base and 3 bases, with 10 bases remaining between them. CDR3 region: CASSLDGSLYNEQFF. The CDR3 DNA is TGTGCCAGCAGCTTAGACGGGAGTCTCTACAATGAGCAGTTCTTC. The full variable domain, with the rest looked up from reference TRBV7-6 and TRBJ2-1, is GAGVSQSPRYKVTKRGQDVALRCDPISGHVSLYWYRQALGQGPEFLTYFNYEAQQDKSGLPNDRFSAERPEGSISTLTIQRTEQRDSAMYRCASSLDGSLYNEQFFGPGTRLTVL.

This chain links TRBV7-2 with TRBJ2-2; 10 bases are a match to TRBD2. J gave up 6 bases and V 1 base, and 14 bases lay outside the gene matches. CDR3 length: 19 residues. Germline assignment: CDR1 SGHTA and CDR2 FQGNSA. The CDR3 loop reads CASSLVRVRSGGASGELFF. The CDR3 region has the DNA TGTGCCAGCAGCTTAGTGCGGGTTCGAAGCGGGGGGGCGTCCGGGGAGCTGTTTTTT. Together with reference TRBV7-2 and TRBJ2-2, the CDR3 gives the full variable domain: GAGVSQSPSNKVTEKGKDVELRCDPISGHTALYWYRQSLGQGLEFLIYFQGNSAPDKSGLPSDRFSAERTGGSVSTLTIQRTQQEDSAVYLCASSLVRVRSGGASGELFFGEGSRLTVL.

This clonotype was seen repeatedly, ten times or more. This CDR3 reads CASRRTTGTSGQETQYF. The DNA for the CDR3 is TGCGCCAGCAGACGAACCACTGGGACTAGCGGACAAGAGACCCAGTACTTC. The chain links TRBV5-1 to TRBJ2-5, with TRBD2 matching 11 bases. The CDR3 spans 17 residues. The germline V gene has CDR1 SGHRS and CDR2 YFSETQ. The V segment lost 5 bases and the J segment 2 bases; nucleotides outside the gene matches: 11.

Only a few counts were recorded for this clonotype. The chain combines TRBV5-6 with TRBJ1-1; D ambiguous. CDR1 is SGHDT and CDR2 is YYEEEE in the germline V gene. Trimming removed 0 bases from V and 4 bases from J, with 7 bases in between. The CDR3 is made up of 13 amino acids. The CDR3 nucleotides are TGTGCCAGCAGCTTGGCGTGGGGCACTGAAGCTTTCTTT. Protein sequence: CASSLAWGTEAFF.

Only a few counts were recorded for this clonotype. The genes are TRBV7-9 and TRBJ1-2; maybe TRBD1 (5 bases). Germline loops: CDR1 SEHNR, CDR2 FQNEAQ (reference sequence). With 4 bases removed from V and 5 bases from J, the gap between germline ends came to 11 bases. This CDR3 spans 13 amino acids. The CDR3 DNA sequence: TGTGCCAGCAGCTCCGGGGGTGCATATGGCTACACCTTC. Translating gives CASSSGGAYGYTF.

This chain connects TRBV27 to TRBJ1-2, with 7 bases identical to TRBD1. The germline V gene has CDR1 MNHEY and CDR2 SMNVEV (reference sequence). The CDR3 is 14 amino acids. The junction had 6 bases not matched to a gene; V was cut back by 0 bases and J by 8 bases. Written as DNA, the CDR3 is TGTGCCAGCAGTTTATCCGGGACAGCGGTCGGCTACACCTTC. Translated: CASSLSGTAVGYTF.

In nucleotides, the CDR3 is TGTGCCAGCAGCTTCACATCTGACAGGGGCACTGAAGCTTTCTTT. Translating gives CASSFTSDRGTEAFF. This chain links TRBV7-2 with TRBJ1-1; TRBD1 matches at 8 bases. The length of the CDR3 is 15 residues. The V gene end was trimmed by 3 bases and the J gene end by 4 bases; junction bases not matched to a gene: 7. CDR1 is SGHTA, CDR2 FQGNSA, per germline.

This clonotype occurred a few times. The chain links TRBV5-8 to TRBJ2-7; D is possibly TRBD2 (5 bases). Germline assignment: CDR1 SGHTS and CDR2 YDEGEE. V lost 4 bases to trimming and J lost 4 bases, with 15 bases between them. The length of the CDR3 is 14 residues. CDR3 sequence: CASSPGLFQYEQYF. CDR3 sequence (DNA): TGTGCCAGCAGCCCAGGACTGTTTCAGTACGAGCAGTACTTC.

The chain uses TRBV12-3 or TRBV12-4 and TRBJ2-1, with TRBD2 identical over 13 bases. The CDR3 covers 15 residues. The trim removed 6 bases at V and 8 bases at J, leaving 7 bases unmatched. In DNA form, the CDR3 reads TGTGCCAGCAGGACTAGCGGGGGGCCTCAGGATGAGCAGTTCTTC. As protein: CASRTSGGPQDEQFF.

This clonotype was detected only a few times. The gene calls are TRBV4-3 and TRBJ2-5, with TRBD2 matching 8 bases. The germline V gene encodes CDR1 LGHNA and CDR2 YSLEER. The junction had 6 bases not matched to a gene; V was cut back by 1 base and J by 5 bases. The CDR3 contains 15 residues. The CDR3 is CASSQGTGGSETQYF. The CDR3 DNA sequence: TGCGCCAGCAGCCAAGGGACGGGAGGGTCGGAGACCCAGTACTTC.

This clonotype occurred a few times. The CDR3 nucleotides read TGTGCCAGCAATTATAAGGGGCAGTCGGGTACTGAAGCTTTCTTT. It codes for CASNYKGQSGTEAFF. This rearrangement joins TRBV9 to TRBJ1-1, with D possibly matching TRBD1 (5 bases). The CDR3 loop spans 15 amino acids. Germline CDR1 is SGDLS and CDR2 is YYNGEE. The V gene lost 6 bases and the J gene lost 5 bases, with 20 bases spanning the gap.

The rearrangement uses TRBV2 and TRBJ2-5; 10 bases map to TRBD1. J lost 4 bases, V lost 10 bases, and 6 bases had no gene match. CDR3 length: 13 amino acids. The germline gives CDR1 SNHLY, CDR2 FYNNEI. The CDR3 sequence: CAKRTGGTETQYF. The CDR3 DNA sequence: TGTGCCAAGAGGACAGGGGGTACAGAGACCCAGTACTTC.

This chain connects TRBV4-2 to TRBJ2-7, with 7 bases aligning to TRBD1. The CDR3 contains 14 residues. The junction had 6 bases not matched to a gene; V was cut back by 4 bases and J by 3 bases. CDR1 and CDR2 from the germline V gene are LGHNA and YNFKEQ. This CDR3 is CASSPRTGRYEQYF. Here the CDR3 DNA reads TGTGCCAGCAGCCCTCGGACAGGACGCTACGAGCAGTACTTC.

CDR3 DNA sequence: TGTGCCAGCAGCCAAGTGAGCGTTGGTGAGCAGTTCTTC. Its protein is CASSQVSVGEQFF. This chain uses TRBV14 with TRBJ2-1; D is undetermined. V lost 1 base, J lost 9 bases, and 10 bases lay in between. The germline V gene has CDR1 SGHDN and CDR2 FVKESK. CDR3 length: 13 residues.

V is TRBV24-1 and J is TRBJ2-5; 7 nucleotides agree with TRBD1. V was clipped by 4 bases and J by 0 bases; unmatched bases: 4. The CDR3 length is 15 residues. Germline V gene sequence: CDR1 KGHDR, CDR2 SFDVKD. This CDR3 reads CATSELDRDQETQYF. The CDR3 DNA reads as TGTGCCACCAGTGAACTCGACAGGGACCAAGAGACCCAGTACTTC.

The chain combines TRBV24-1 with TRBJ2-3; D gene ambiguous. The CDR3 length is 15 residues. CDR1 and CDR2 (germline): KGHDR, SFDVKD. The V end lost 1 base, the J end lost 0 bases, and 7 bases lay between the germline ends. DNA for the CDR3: TGTGCCACCAGTGATTTAGGTGAGAGCACAGATACGCAGTATTTT. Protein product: CATSDLGESTDTQYF.

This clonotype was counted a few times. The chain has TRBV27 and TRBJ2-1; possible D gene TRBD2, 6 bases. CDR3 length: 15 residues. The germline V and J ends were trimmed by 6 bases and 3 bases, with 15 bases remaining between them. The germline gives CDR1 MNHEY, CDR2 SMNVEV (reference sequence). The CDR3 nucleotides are TGTGCCAGCAGGGTCGGAGGGACCTACTACAATGAGCAGTTCTTC. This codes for CASRVGGTYYNEQFF.

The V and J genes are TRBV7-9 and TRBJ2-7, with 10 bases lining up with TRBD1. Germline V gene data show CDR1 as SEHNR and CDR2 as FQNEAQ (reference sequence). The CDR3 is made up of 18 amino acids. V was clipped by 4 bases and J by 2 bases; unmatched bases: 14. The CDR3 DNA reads TGTGCCAGCAGCTATCGGGGCCGGGACAGGGGTCGCCCCTACGAGCAGTACTTC. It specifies CASSYRGRDRGRPYEQYF.

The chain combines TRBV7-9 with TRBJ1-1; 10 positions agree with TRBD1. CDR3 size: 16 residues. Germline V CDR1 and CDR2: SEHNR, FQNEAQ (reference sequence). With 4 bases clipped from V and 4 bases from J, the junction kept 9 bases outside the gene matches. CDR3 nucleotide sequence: TGTGCCAGCAGCTCCGGGGACAGGGGAATCAGCACTGAAGCTTTCTTT. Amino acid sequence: CASSSGDRGISTEAFF.

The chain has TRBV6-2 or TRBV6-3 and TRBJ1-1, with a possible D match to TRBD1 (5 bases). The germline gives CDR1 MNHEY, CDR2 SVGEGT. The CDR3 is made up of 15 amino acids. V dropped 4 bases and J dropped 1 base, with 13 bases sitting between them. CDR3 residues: CASSSRGVKNTEAFF. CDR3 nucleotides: TGTGCCAGCAGTTCCCGGGGGGTGAAGAACACTGAAGCTTTCTTT.

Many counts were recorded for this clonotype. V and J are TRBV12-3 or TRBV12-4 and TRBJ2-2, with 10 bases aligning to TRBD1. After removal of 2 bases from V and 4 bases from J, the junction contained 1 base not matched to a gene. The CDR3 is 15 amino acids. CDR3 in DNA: TGTGCCAGCAGTTTAAGGACAGGGGGCACCGGGGAGCTGTTTTTT. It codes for CASSLRTGGTGELFF.

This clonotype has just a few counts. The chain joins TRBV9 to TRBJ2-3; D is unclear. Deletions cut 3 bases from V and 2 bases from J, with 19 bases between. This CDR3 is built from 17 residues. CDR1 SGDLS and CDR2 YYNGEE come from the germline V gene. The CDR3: CASSADHGWRTTDTQYF. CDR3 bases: TGTGCCAGCAGCGCCGATCATGGGTGGAGAACCACAGATACGCAGTATTTT.

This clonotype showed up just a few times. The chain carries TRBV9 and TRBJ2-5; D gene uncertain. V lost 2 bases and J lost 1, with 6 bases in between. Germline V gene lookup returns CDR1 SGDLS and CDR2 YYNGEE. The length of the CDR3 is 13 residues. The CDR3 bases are TGTGCCAGCAGCGTCATGCCCCAAGAGACCCAGTACTTC. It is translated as CASSVMPQETQYF.

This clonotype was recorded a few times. The CDR3 reads CASSPWGEDRANQFF. The DNA of the CDR3 is TGTGCCAGCAGTCCCTGGGGTGAGGACAGGGCCAACCAGTTCTTC. The chain combines TRBV12-3 or TRBV12-4 with TRBJ2-1, with 8 bases identical to TRBD1. The CDR3 loop spans 15 amino acids. With 5 bases clipped from V and 13 bases from J, the junction kept 16 bases outside the gene matches.